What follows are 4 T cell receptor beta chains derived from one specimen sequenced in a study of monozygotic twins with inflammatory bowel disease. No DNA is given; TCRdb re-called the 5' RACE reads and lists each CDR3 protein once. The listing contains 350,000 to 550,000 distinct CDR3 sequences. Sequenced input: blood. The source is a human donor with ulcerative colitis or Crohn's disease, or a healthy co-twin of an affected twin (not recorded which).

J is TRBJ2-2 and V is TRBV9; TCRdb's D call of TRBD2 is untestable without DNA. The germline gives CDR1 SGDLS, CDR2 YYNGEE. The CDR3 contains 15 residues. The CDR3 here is CASSVALAGTGELFF.

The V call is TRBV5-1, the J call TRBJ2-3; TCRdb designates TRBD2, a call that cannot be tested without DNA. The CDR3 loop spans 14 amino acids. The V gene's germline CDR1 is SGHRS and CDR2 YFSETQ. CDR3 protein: CASSPGLRSDTQYF.

The chain's CDR3 is CASSNSGGDSPLHF. The chain links TRBV6-5 to TRBJ1-6; TCRdb selects TRBD1, and the lack of DNA leaves this call unchecked. This CDR3 spans 14 amino acids. Germline V gene sequence: CDR1 MNHEY, CDR2 SVGAGI.

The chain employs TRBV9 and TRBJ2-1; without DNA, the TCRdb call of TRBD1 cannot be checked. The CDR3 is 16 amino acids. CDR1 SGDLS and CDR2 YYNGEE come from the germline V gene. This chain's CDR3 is CASSVVGGGFYNEQFF.